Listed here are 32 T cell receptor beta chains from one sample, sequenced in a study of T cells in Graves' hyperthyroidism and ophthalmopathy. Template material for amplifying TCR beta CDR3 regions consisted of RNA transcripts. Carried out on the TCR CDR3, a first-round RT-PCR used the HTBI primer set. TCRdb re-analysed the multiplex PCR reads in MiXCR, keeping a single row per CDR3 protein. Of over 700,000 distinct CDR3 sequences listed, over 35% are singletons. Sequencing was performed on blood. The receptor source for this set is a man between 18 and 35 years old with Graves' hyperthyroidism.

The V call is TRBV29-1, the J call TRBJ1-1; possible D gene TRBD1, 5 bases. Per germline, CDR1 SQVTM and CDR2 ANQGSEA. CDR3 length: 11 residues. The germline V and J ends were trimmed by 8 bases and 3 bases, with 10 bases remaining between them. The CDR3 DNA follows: TGCAGCTTGGGGGAGTACACTGAAGCTTTCTTT. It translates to CSLGEYTEAFF.

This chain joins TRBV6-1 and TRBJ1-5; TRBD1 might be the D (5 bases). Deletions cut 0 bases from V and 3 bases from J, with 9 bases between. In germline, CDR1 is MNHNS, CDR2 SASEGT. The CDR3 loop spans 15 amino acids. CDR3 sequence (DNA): TGTGCCAGCAGTGAAGCAGGGGAGAACAATCAGCCCCAGCATTTT. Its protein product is CASSEAGENNQPQHF.

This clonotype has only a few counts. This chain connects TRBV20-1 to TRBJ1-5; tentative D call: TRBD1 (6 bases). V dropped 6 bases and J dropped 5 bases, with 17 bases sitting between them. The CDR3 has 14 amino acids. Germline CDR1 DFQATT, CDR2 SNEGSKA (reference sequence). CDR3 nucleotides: TGCAGTGCAAGGGGAGGGGGTTCGGATCAGCCCCAGCATTTT. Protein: CSARGGGSDQPQHF.

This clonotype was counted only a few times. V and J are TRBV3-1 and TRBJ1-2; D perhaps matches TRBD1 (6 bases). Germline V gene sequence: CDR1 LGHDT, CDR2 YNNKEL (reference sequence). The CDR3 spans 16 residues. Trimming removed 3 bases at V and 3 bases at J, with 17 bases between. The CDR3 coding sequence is TGTGCCAGCAGCCAGGAGAGGGGGTTCGAGGACTATGGCTACACCTTC. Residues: CASSQERGFEDYGYTF. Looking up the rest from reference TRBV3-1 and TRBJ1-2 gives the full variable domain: DTAVSQTPKYLVTQMGNDKSIKCEQNLGHDTMYWYKQDSKKFLKIMFSYNNKELIINETVPNRFSPKSPDKAHLNLHINSLELGDSAVYFCASSQERGFEDYGYTFGSGTRLTVV.

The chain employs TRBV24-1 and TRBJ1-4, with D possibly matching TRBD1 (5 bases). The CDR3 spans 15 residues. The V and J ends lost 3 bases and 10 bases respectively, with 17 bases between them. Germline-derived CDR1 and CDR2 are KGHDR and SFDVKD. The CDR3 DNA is TGTGCCACCAGTGATCCGGGCCCTCATGGGGGAAAACTGTTTTTT. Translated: CATSDPGPHGGKLFF.

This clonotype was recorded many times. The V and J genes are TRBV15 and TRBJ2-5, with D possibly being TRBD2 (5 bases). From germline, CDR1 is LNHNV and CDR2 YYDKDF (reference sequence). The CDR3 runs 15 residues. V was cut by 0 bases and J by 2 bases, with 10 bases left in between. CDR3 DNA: TGTGCCACCAGCAGAGATCCGGGGAAACAAGAGACCCAGTACTTC. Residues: CATSRDPGKQETQYF. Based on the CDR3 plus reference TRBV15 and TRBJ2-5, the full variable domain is DAMVIQNPRYQVTQFGKPVTLSCSQTLNHNVMYWYQQKSSQAPKLLFHYYDKDFNNEADTPDNFQSRRPNTSFCFLDIRSPGLGDTAMYLCATSRDPGKQETQYFGPGTRLLVL.

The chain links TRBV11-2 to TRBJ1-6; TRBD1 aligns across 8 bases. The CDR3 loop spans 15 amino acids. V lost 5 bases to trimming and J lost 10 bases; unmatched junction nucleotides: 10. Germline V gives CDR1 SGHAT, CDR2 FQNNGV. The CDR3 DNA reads TGTGCCAGCAGCGTCTGGACAGGGCTTGGATCACCCCTCCACTTT. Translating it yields CASSVWTGLGSPLHF.

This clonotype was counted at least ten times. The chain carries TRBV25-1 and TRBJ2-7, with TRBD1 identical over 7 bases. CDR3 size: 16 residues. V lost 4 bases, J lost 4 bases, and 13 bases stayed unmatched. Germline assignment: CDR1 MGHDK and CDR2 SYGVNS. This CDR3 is CASSGGDRAGGYEQYF. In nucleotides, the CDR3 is TGTGCCAGCAGTGGAGGAGACAGGGCAGGGGGATACGAGCAGTACTTC.

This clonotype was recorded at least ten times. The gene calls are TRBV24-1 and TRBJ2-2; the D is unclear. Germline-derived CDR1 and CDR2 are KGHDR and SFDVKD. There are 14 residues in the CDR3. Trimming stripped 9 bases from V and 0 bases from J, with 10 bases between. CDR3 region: CATQDGPNTGELFF. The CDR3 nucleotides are TGTGCCACCCAGGACGGACCGAACACCGGGGAGCTGTTTTTT.

Here the CDR3 reads CSETGSETQYF. CDR3 bases: TGCAGCGAGACAGGGTCAGAGACCCAGTACTTC. The chain has TRBV29-1 and TRBJ2-5; 7 bases map to TRBD1. Trimming cost V 7 bases and J 4 bases; bases outside gene matches: 3. The CDR3 is made up of 11 amino acids. The V gene's germline CDR1 is SQVTM and CDR2 ANQGSEA.

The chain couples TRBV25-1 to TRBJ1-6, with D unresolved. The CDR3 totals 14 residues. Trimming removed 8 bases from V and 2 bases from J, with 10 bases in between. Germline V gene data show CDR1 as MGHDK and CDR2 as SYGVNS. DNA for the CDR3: TGTGCCAGCTTGCCAGCTACCTATAATTCACCCCTCCACTTT. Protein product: CASLPATYNSPLHF.

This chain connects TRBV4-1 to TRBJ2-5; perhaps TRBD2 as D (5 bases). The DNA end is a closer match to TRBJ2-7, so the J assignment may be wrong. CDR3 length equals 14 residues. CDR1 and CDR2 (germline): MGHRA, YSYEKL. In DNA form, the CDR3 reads TGCGCCAGCAGCCCTCTTCAAAGGGAGTACGAGCAGTACTTC. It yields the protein CASSPLQREYEQYF.

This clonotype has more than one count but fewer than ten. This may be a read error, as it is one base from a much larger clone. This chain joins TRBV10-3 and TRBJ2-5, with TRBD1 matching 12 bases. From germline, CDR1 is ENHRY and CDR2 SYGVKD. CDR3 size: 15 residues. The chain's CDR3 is CAISGDRGPQEAQYF. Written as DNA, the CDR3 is TGTGCCATCAGTGGGGACAGGGGGCCGCAAGAGGCCCAGTACTTC.

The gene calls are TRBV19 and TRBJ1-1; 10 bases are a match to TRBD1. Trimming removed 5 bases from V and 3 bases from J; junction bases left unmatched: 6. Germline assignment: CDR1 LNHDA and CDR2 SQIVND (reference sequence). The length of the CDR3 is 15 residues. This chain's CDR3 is CASSPWGTGDTEAFF. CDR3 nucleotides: TGTGCCAGTAGTCCCTGGGGGACAGGGGACACTGAAGCTTTCTTT.

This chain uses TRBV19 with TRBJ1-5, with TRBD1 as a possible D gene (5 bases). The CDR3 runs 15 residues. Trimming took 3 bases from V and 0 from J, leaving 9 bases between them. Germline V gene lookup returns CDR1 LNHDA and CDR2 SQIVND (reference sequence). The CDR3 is CASSMRDFSNQPQHF. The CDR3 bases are TGTGCCAGTAGTATGAGGGACTTTAGCAATCAGCCCCAGCATTTT.

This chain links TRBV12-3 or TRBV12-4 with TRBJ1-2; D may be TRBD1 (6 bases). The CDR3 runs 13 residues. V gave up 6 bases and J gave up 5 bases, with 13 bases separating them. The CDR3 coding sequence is TGTGCCAGCAGCAACGGACAGCGGTATGGCTACACCTTC. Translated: CASSNGQRYGYTF.

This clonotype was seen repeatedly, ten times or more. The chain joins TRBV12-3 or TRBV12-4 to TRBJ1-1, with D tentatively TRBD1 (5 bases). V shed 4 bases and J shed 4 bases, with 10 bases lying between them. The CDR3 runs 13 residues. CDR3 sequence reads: CASSSGFGTEAFF. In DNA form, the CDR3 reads TGTGCCAGCAGTTCAGGGTTTGGCACTGAAGCTTTCTTT.

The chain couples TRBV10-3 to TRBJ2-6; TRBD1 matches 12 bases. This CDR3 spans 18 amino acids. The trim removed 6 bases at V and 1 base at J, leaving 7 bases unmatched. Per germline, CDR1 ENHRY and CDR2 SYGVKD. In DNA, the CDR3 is TGTGCCATCAGCTCCCGGGACAGGGGGCGTTCTGGGGCCAACGTCCTGACTTTC. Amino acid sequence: CAISSRDRGRSGANVLTF.

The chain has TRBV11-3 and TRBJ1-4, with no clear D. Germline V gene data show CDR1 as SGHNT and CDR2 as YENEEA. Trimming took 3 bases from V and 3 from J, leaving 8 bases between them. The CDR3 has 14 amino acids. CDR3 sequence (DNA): TGTGCCAGCAGCTTCGGGGTGGCTAATGAAAAACTGTTTTTT. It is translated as CASSFGVANEKLFF.

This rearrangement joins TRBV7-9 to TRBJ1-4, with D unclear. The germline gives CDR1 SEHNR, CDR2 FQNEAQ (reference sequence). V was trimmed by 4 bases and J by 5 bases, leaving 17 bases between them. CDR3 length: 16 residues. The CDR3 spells CASSSRNRGRNEKLFF. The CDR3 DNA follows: TGTGCCAGCAGCTCCCGGAACCGGGGAAGAAATGAAAAACTGTTTTTT.

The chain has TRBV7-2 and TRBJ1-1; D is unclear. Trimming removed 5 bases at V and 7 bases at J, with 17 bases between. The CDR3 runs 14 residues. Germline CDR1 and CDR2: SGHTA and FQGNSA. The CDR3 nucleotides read TGTGCCAGCAGCGCCTGGAGCTTGGATAATGAAGCTTTCTTT. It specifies CASSAWSLDNEAFF.

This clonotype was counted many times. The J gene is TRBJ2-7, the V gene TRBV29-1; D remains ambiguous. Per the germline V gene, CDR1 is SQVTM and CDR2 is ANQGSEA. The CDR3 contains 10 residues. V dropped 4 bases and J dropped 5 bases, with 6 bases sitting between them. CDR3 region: CSVVGHEQYF. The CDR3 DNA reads TGCAGCGTTGTGGGTCACGAGCAGTACTTC.

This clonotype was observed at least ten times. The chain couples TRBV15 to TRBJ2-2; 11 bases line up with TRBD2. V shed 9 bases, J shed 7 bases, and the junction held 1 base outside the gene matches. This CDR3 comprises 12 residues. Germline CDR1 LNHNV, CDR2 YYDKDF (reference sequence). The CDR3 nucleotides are TGTGCCACTAGCGGGGGGGTCGGGGAGCTGTTTTTT. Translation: CATSGGVGELFF.

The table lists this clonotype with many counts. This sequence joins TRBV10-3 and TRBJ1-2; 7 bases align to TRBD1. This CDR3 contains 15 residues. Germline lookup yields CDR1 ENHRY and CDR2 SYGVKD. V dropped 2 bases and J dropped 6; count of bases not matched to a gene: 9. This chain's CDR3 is CAISETVQGTDGYTF. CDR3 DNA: TGTGCCATCAGTGAGACGGTGCAAGGGACAGATGGCTACACCTTC.

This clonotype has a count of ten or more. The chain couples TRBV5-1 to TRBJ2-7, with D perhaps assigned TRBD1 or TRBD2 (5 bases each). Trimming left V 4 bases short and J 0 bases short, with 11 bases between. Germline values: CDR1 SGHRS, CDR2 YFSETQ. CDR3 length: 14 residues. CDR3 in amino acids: CASSHGTSSYEQYF. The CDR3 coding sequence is TGCGCCAGCAGCCACGGGACCTCCTCCTACGAGCAGTACTTC.

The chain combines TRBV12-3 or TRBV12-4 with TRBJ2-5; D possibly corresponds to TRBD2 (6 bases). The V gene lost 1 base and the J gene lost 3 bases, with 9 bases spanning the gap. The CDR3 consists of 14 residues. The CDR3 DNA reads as TGTGCCAGCAGTTTAGTGGAGGGGAAAGAGACCCAGTACTTC. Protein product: CASSLVEGKETQYF.

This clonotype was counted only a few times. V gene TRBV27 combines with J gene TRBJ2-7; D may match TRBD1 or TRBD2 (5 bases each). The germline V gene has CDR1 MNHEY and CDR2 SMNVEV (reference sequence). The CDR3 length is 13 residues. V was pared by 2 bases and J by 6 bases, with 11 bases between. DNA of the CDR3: TGTGCCAGCAGTTTAGGCTGGGGGAGCGAGCAGTACTTC. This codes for CASSLGWGSEQYF.

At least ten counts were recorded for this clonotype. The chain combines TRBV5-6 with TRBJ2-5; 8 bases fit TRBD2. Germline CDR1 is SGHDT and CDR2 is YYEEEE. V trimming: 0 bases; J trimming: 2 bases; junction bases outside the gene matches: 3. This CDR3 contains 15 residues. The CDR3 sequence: CASSLGLAKQETQYF. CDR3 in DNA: TGTGCCAGCAGCTTGGGACTAGCGAAACAAGAGACCCAGTACTTC. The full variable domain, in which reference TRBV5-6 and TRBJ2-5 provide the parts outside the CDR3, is DAGVTQSPTHLIKTRGQQVTLRCSPKSGHDTVSWYQQALGQGPQFIFQYYEEEERQRGNFPDRFSGHQFPNYSSELNVNALLLGDSALYLCASSLGLAKQETQYFGPGTRLLVL.

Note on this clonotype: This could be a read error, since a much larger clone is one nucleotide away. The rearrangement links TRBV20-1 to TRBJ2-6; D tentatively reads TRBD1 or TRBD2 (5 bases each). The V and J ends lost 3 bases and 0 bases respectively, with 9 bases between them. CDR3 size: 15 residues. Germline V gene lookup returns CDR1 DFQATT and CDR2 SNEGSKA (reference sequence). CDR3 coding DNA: TGCAGTGCTAGGGGACCGATCTCTGGGGCCAACGTCCTGACTTTC. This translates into CSARGPISGANVLTF.

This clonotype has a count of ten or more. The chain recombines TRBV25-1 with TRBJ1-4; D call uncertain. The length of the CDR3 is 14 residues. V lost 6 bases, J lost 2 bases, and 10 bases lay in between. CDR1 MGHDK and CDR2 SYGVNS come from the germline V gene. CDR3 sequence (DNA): TGTGCCAGCAGGGGAGGGCGGACTAATGAAAAACTGTTTTTT. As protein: CASRGGRTNEKLFF.

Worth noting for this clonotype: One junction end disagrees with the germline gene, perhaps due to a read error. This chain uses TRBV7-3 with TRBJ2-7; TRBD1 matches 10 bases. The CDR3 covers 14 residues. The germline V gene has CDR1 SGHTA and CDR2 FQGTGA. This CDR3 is CASSRGQGGFEQYF. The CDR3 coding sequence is TGCGCCAGCAGCCGTGGACAGGGGGGTTTCGAGCAGTACTTC. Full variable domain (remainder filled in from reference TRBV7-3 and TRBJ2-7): GAGVSQTPSNKVTEKGKYVELRCDPISGHTALYWYRQSLGQGPEFLIYFQGTGAADDSGLPNDRFFAVRPEGSVSTLKIQRTERGDSAVYLCASSRGQGGFEQYFGPGTRLTVT.

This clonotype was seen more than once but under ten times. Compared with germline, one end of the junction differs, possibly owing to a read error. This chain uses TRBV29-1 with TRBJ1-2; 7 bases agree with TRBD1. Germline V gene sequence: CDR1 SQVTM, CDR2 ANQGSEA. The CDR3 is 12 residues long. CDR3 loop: CGVVQGDYGYTF. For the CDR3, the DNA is TGCGGCGTTGTTCAGGGGGACTATGGCTACACCTTC.